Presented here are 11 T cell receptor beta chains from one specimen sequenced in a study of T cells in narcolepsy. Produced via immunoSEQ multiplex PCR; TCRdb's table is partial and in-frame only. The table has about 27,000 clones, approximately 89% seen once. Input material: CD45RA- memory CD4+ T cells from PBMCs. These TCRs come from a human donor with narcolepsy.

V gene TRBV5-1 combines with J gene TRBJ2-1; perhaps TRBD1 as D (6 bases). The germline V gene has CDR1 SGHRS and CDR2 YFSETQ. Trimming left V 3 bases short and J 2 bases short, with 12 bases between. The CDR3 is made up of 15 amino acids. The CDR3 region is CASSYTGTTYNEQFF. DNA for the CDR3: TGCGCCAGCAGCTATACCGGGACAACCTACAATGAGCAGTTCTTC.

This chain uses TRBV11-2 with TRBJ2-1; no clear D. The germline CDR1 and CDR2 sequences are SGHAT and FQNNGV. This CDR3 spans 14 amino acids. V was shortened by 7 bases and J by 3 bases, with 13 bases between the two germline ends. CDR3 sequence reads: CASTSNGFYNEQFF. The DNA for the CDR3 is TGTGCCAGCACCTCGAATGGATTCTACAATGAGCAGTTCTTC.

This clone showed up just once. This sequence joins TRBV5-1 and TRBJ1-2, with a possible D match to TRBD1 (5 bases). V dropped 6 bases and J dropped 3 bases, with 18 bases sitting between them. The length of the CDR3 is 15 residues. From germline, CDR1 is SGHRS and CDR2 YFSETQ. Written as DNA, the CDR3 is TGCGCCAGCAAGTCGGTCTACAGGAGTGACTATGGCTACACCTTC. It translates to CASKSVYRSDYGYTF.

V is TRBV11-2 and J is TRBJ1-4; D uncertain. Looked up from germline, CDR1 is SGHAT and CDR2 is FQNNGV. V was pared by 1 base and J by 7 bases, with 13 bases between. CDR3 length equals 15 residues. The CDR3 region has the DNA TGTGCCAGCAGCTTAGGTTTGGGAGCGTTTGAAAAACTGTTTTTT. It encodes CASSLGLGAFEKLFF.

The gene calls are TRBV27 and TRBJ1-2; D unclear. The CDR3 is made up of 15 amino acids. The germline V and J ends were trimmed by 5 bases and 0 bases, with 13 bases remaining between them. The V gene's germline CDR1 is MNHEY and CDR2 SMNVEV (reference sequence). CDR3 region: CASSPFKGPNYGYTF. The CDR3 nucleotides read TGTGCCAGCAGTCCCTTTAAAGGCCCTAACTATGGCTACACCTTC.

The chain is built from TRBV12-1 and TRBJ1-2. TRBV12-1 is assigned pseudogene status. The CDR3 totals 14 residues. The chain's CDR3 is CASSCQEDNYGYTF. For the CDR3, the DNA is TGTGCCAGCAGCTGCCAGGAGGATAACTATGGCTACACCTTC.

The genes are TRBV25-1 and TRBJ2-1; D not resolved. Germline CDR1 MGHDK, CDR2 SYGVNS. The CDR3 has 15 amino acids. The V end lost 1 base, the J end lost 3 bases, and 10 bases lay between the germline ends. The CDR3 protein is CASSESRGLYNEQFF. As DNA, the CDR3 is TGTGCCAGCAGTGAATCTCGCGGCCTCTACAATGAGCAGTTCTTC. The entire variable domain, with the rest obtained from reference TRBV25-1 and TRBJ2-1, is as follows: EADIYQTPRYLVIGTGKKITLECSQTMGHDKMYWYQQDPGMELHLIHYSYGVNSTEKGDLSSESTVSRIRTEHFPLTLESARPSHTSQYLCASSESRGLYNEQFFGPGTRLTVL.

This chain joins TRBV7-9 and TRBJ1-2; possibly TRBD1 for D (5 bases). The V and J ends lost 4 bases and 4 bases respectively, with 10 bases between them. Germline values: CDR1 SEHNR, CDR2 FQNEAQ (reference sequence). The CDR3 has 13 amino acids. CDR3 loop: CASSSGTTYGYTF. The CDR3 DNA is TGTGCCAGCAGCTCCGGGACGACCTATGGCTACACCTTC.

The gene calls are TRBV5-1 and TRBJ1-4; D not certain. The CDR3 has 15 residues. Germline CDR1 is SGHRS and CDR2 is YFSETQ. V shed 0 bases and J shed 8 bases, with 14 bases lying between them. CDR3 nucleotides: TGCGCCAGCAGCTTGGCCGACCCCGGGAGGGAAAAACTGTTTTTT. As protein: CASSLADPGREKLFF.

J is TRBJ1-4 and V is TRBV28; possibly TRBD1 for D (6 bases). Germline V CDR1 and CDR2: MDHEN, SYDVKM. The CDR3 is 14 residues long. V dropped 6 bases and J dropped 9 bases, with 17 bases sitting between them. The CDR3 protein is CASSNGGGGQKLFF. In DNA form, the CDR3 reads TGTGCCAGCAGCAATGGGGGGGGCGGGCAAAAACTGTTTTTT.

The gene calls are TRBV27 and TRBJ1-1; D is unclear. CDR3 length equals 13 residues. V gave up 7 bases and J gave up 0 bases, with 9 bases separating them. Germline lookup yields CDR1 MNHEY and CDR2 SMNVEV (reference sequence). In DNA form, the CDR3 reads TGTGCCAGCATCGGGCAGATGAACACTGAAGCTTTCTTT. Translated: CASIGQMNTEAFF.